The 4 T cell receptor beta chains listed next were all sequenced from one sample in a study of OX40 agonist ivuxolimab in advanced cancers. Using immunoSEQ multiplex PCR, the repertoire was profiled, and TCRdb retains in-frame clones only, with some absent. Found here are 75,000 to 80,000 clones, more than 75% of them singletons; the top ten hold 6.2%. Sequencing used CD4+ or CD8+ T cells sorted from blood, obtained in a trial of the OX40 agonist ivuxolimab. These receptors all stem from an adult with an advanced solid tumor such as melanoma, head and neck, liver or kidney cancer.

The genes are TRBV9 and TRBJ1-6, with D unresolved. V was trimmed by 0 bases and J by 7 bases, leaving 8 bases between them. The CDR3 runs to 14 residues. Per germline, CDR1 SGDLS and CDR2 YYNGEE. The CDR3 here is CASSVVAGNSPLHF. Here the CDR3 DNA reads TGTGCCAGCAGCGTAGTAGCCGGGAATTCACCCCTCCACTTT.

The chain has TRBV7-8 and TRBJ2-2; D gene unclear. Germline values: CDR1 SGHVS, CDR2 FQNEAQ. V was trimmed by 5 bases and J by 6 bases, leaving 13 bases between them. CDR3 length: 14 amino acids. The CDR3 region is CASSQGRAAGELFF. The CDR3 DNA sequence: TGTGCCAGCAGCCAAGGCCGGGCCGCCGGGGAGCTGTTTTTT.

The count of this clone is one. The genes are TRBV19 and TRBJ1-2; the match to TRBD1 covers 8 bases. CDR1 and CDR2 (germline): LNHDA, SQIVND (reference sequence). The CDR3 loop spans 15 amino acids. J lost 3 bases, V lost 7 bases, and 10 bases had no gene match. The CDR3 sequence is CASTTFVTGDYGYTF. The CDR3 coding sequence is TGTGCCAGTACTACATTCGTGACAGGGGACTATGGCTACACCTTC.

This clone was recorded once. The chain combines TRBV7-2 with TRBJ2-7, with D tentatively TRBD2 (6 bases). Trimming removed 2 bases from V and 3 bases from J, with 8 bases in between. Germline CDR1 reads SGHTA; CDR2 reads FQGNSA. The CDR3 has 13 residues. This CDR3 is CASSLRLDYEQYF. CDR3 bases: TGTGCCAGCAGCTTACGACTAGACTACGAGCAGTACTTC.